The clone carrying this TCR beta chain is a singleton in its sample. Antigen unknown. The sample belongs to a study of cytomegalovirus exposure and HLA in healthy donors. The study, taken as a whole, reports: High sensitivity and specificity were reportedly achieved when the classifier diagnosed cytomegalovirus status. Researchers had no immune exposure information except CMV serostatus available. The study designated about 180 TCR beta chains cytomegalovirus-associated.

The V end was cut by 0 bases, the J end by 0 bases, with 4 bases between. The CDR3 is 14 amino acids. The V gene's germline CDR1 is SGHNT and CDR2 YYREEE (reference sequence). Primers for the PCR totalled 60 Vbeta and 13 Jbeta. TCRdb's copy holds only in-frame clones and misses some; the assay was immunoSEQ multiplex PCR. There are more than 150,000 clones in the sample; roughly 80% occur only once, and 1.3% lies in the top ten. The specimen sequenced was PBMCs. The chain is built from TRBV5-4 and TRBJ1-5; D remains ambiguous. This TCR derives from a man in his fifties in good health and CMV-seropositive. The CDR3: CASSLGYSNQPQHF. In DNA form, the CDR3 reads TGTGCCAGCAGCTTGGGCTATAGCAATCAGCCCCAGCATTTT.